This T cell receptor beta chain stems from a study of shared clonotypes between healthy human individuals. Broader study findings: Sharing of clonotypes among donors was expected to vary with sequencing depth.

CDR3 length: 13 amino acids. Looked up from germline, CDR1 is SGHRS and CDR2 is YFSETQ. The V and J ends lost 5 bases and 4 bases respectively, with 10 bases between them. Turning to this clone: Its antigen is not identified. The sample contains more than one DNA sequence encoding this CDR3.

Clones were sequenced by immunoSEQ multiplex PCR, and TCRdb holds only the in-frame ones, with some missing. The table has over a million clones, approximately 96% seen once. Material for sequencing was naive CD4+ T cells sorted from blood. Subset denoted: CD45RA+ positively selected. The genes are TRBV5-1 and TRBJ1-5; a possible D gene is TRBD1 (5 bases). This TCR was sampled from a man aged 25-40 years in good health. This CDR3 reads CASSWDPNQPQHF. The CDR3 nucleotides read TGCGCCAGCAGTTGGGACCCTAATCAGCCCCAGCATTTT.